These 28 T cell receptor beta chains came from one sample sequenced in a study of OX40 agonist ivuxolimab in advanced cancers. TCRdb keeps only in-frame clones here, not all; method: immunoSEQ multiplex PCR. Counted here are some 64,000 clones, approximately 82% occurring once; the ten biggest clones make up under 0.6%. Sample: CD4+ or CD8+ T cells sorted from blood, taken in a trial of the OX40 agonist ivuxolimab. Receptor source: an adult with an advanced solid tumor such as melanoma, head and neck, liver or kidney cancer.

The CDR3 region is CASSPYTTWGGNQPQHF. CDR3 coding DNA: TGCGCCAGCAGCCCCTATACTACATGGGGGGGCAATCAGCCCCAGCATTTT. This rearrangement joins TRBV23-1 to TRBJ1-5; D may be TRBD1 (5 bases). TRBV23-1 is classed as an ORF, of uncertain function. The CDR3 is made up of 17 amino acids. Trimming took 6 bases from V and 2 from J, leaving 20 bases between them.

This chain joins TRBV27 and TRBJ2-2, with D possibly being TRBD2 (6 bases). The V gene lost 3 bases and the J gene lost 0 bases, with 14 bases spanning the gap. The germline V gene encodes CDR1 MNHEY and CDR2 SMNVEV (reference sequence). The CDR3 contains 17 residues. CDR3 nucleotide sequence: TGTGCCAGCAGTTTGAATTTCGGGAGCGCGAACACCGGGGAGCTGTTTTTT. The encoded protein is CASSLNFGSANTGELFF.

The table lists this clone with a few counts. This rearrangement joins TRBV28 to TRBJ1-1, with D possibly matching TRBD1 (5 bases). Germline V gene lookup returns CDR1 MDHEN and CDR2 SYDVKM. V lost 7 bases, J lost 3 bases, and 12 bases lay in between. CDR3 length: 13 residues. CDR3 sequence (DNA): TGTGCCAGCAAGGCGGGGCGATACACTGAAGCTTTCTTT. Its protein is CASKAGRYTEAFF.

This clone came up once. The chain combines TRBV18 with TRBJ1-5; D gene uncertain. Trimming took 4 bases from V and 0 from J, leaving 13 bases between them. The CDR3 loop spans 16 amino acids. The germline V gene has CDR1 KGHSH and CDR2 LQKENI. In nucleotides, the CDR3 is TGTGCCAGCTCACAATACAGATCAAATAGCAATCAGCCCCAGCATTTT. Protein: CASSQYRSNSNQPQHF.

The gene calls are TRBV5-1 and TRBJ2-5; the match to TRBD2 covers 10 bases. Unmatched junction bases numbered 7, after V lost 4 bases and J lost 4 bases. This CDR3 has 15 amino acids. Germline V gene data show CDR1 as SGHRS and CDR2 as YFSETQ. CDR3 bases: TGCGCCAGCAGCAGCGGGAGGGCCTGGCGAGAGACCCAGTACTTC. Its protein product is CASSSGRAWRETQYF.

On this clone itself: Other DNA sequences from this sample encode an identical CDR3 as well. The J gene is TRBJ1-2, the V gene TRBV28; no clear D. CDR1 and CDR2 from the germline V gene are MDHEN and SYDVKM. The CDR3 covers 12 residues. Trimming removed 2 bases from V and 5 bases from J, with 6 bases in between. CDR3 protein: CASSLGGYGYTF. The CDR3 DNA sequence: TGTGCCAGCAGTTTAGGAGGATATGGCTACACCTTC.

V gene TRBV10-3 combines with J gene TRBJ1-2, with D hard to call. The germline CDR1 and CDR2 sequences are ENHRY and SYGVKD. The CDR3 extends over 13 amino acids. The V and J ends lost 11 bases and 2 bases respectively, with 15 bases between them. CDR3 amino acids: CASEEAPNYGYTF. DNA of the CDR3: TGTGCCTCCGAGGAGGCCCCCAACTATGGCTACACCTTC.

The V and J genes are TRBV15 and TRBJ1-1; D is possibly TRBD1 (5 bases). V lost 0 bases and J lost 7, with 6 bases in between. The CDR3 length is 12 residues. Germline V CDR1 and CDR2: LNHNV, YYDKDF (reference sequence). The CDR3 DNA follows: TGTGCCACCAGCAGAGATAGGGGTGAAGCTTTCTTT. Translation gives CATSRDRGEAFF. Using reference TRBV15 and TRBJ1-1 for the parts outside the CDR3, the full variable domain is DAMVIQNPRYQVTQFGKPVTLSCSQTLNHNVMYWYQQKSSQAPKLLFHYYDKDFNNEADTPDNFQSRRPNTSFCFLDIRSPGLGDTAMYLCATSRDRGEAFFGQGTRLTVV.

The chain employs TRBV19 and TRBJ2-1; 8 nucleotides match TRBD1. Germline CDR1 and CDR2: LNHDA and SQIVND (reference sequence). The CDR3 length is 17 residues. Trimming at V came to 3 bases and at J to 6 bases, leaving 13 bases not matched to a gene. CDR3 sequence reads: CASSIGQGAGDPNEQFF. CDR3 DNA: TGTGCCAGTAGTATCGGGCAGGGGGCAGGGGATCCCAATGAGCAGTTCTTC.

The genes are TRBV7-9 and TRBJ2-5; D is unresolved. Per germline, CDR1 SEHNR and CDR2 FQNEAQ (reference sequence). The CDR3 covers 12 residues. V gave up 3 bases and J gave up 2 bases, with 4 bases separating them. The CDR3 nucleotides read TGTGCCAGCAGCTTTAGACAAGAGACCCAGTACTTC. This gives the protein CASSFRQETQYF. The full variable domain, rest sourced from reference TRBV7-9 and TRBJ2-5, is DTGVSQNPRHKITKRGQNVTFRCDPISEHNRLYWYRQTLGQGPEFLTYFQNEAQLEKSRLLSDRFSAERPKGSFSTLEIQRTEQGDSAMYLCASSFRQETQYFGPGTRLLVL.

As DNA, the CDR3 is TGTGCCAGCAGTGAAAGGGGTGGCAGGGGTCCAGATACGCAGTATTTT. It codes for CASSERGGRGPDTQYF. This rearrangement joins TRBV6-1 to TRBJ2-3, with a tentative D call TRBD1 (6 bases). V dropped 2 bases and J dropped 4 bases, with 16 bases sitting between them. CDR3 length equals 16 residues. The V gene's germline CDR1 is MNHNS and CDR2 SASEGT.

The rearrangement uses TRBV5-1 and TRBJ2-3; TRBD1 or TRBD2 may be the D gene (5 bases each). V was pared by 3 bases and J by 4 bases, with 15 bases between. This CDR3 spans 15 amino acids. The V gene's germline CDR1 is SGHRS and CDR2 YFSETQ. CDR3 DNA sequence: TGCGCCAGCAGCTGGACTCCTGGGGGTTCAGATACGCAGTATTTT. This sequence encodes CASSWTPGGSDTQYF. Full variable domain (missing parts from reference TRBV5-1 and TRBJ2-3): KAGVTQTPRYLIKTRGQQVTLSCSPISGHRSVSWYQQTPGQGLQFLFEYFSETQRNKGNFPGRFSGRQFSNSRSEMNVSTLELGDSALYLCASSWTPGGSDTQYFGPGTRLTVL.

This clone was detected only once. V usage is TRBV7-2 and J usage is TRBJ2-7; 7 positions match TRBD2. The CDR3 runs 14 residues. Germline V gives CDR1 SGHTA, CDR2 FQGNSA. V trimming: 1 base; J trimming: 1 base; junction bases outside the gene matches: 1. CDR3 in DNA: TGTGCCAGCAGCTTAGGGACTAGGTCCTACGAGCAGTACTTC. It translates to CASSLGTRSYEQYF.

Regarding this clone: Additional DNA sequences in this sample encode the identical CDR3. The chain joins TRBV28 to TRBJ2-3; 8 nucleotides line up with TRBD2. Germline CDR1 reads MDHEN; CDR2 reads SYDVKM. This CDR3 contains 15 residues. J lost 3 bases, V lost 6 bases, and 8 bases had no gene match. The CDR3 loop is CASSLAGGRTDTQYF. Written as DNA, the CDR3 is TGTGCCAGCAGCTTGGCGGGAGGACGAACAGATACGCAGTATTTT.

The chain links TRBV2 to TRBJ1-1; D is perhaps TRBD1 (5 bases). Trimming left V 4 bases short and J 3 bases short, with 12 bases between. The CDR3 loop spans 14 amino acids. Germline V gives CDR1 SNHLY, CDR2 FYNNEI. This CDR3 reads CASSGGHRYTEAFF. DNA of the CDR3: TGTGCCAGCAGTGGGGGCCACCGGTACACTGAAGCTTTCTTT.

This clone occurred once. CDR3 amino acids: CASSLGVDTTDTQYF. CDR3 bases: TGTGCCAGCAGCTTGGGGGTCGATACCACAGATACGCAGTATTTT. The V call is TRBV5-4, the J call TRBJ2-3; D gene unclear. In germline, CDR1 is SGHNT, CDR2 YYREEE (reference sequence). The CDR3 is made up of 15 amino acids. V was cut by 0 bases and J by 2 bases, with 10 bases left in between.

J is TRBJ2-6 and V is TRBV10-2; D possibly corresponds to TRBD1 (5 bases). CDR3 size: 18 residues. The V gene lost 5 bases and the J gene lost 5 bases, with 22 bases spanning the gap. Looked up from germline, CDR1 is WSHSY and CDR2 is SAAADI. CDR3 nucleotide sequence: TGCGCCAGCAGTCAAGGGGCCACTTCTAACAGTCGGGCCAACGTCCTGACTTTC. As protein: CASSQGATSNSRANVLTF.

V is TRBV29-1 and J is TRBJ2-3, with 8 bases aligning to TRBD2. The CDR3 is 15 residues long. V lost 6 bases to trimming and J lost 7 bases; unmatched junction nucleotides: 15. Germline V gene data show CDR1 as SQVTM and CDR2 as ANQGSEA. The CDR3 region is CSVTFVSGSWNTQYF. The CDR3 bases are TGCAGCGTGACCTTCGTCAGCGGGAGTTGGAATACGCAGTATTTT.

In DNA, the CDR3 is TGTGCCAGTAGTAACCCCAGAGAGAGATATGGCTACACCTTC. Residues: CASSNPRERYGYTF. The chain uses TRBV19 and TRBJ1-2; D gene ambiguous. The CDR3 totals 14 residues. The V end was cut by 4 bases, the J end by 5 bases, with 14 bases between. Germline CDR1 and CDR2: LNHDA and SQIVND (reference sequence).

The rearrangement uses TRBV7-8 and TRBJ2-7, with D possibly matching TRBD2 (5 bases). The CDR3 is 14 amino acids. V lost 5 bases, J lost 0 bases, and 11 bases lay in between. Germline CDR1 and CDR2: SGHVS and FQNEAQ. The CDR3 DNA reads TGTGCCAGCAGCGGAGGCAGGTTCTCCTACGAGCAGTACTTC. It yields the protein CASSGGRFSYEQYF.

This sequence joins TRBV4-2 and TRBJ2-5, with D maybe TRBD1 (7 bases). Deletions cut 3 bases from V and 4 bases from J, with 24 bases between. CDR1 LGHNA and CDR2 YNFKEQ come from the germline V gene. There are 18 residues in the CDR3. The chain's CDR3 is CASSHDSAGGLLRETQYF. In DNA, the CDR3 is TGTGCCAGCAGCCATGACTCGGCAGGGGGGTTATTACGAGAGACCCAGTACTTC.

The chain employs TRBV6-1 and TRBJ2-5; 8 positions match TRBD2. This CDR3 has 14 amino acids. The germline gives CDR1 MNHNS, CDR2 SASEGT. The ends lost 3 bases at V and 4 bases at J; junction bases unmatched: 4. CDR3 in DNA: TGTGCCAGCAGTGATAGCGGGATGGGAGAGACCCAGTACTTC. Residues: CASSDSGMGETQYF.

V usage is TRBV25-1 and J usage is TRBJ2-5; D is unclear. Germline values: CDR1 MGHDK, CDR2 SYGVNS. The CDR3 totals 13 residues. Trimming removed 7 bases from V and 1 base from J, with 10 bases in between. The CDR3 spells CASNTFFQETQYF. CDR3 bases: TGTGCCAGCAACACATTCTTCCAAGAGACCCAGTACTTC.

This clone was found once. This chain uses TRBV5-1 with TRBJ2-2; the D gene could be TRBD1 or TRBD2 (5 bases each). With 0 bases removed from V and 7 bases from J, the gap between germline ends came to 10 bases. Germline CDR1 and CDR2: SGHRS and YFSETQ. This CDR3 comprises 14 residues. The DNA of the CDR3 is TGCGCCAGCAGCTTGGCTTGGGGGAACGGGGAGCTGTTTTTT. Its translation is CASSLAWGNGELFF.

The rearrangement links TRBV27 to TRBJ2-5; D is unclear. This CDR3 region has 13 residues. Per germline, CDR1 MNHEY and CDR2 SMNVEV (reference sequence). V shed 3 bases and J shed 3 bases, with 8 bases lying between them. The CDR3 reads CASSFYDKETQYF. In nucleotides, the CDR3 is TGTGCCAGCAGTTTTTACGACAAAGAGACCCAGTACTTC.

This CDR3 is CASSQDGGEGGTQYF. CDR3 sequence (DNA): TGTGCCAGCAGCCAAGATGGGGGAGAGGGGGGTACGCAGTATTTT. J is TRBJ2-3 and V is TRBV4-2; D may match TRBD1 or TRBD2 (6 bases each). Per germline, CDR1 LGHNA and CDR2 YNFKEQ. The CDR3 sequence is 15 residues long. Trimming removed 0 bases from V and 8 bases from J, with 15 bases in between.

The CDR3 nucleotides are TGTGCCAGCACCCCTTGGAGGGGCGGGGAGCTGTTTTTT. Amino acid sequence: CASTPWRGGELFF. The V call is TRBV27, the J call TRBJ2-2; perhaps TRBD2 as D (6 bases). V was pared by 7 bases and J by 7 bases, with 13 bases between. In germline, CDR1 is MNHEY, CDR2 SMNVEV (reference sequence). The CDR3 covers 13 residues.

The rearrangement uses TRBV5-1 and TRBJ2-1; 7 bases are a match to TRBD1. V lost 5 bases, J lost 4 bases, and 6 bases stayed unmatched. Germline V gene lookup returns CDR1 SGHRS and CDR2 YFSETQ. CDR3 size: 14 residues. The DNA of the CDR3 is TGCGCCAGCAGTCCCGGGACAGTATACAATGAGCAGTTCTTC. Protein: CASSPGTVYNEQFF.